This T cell receptor (beta chain) was observed in a study of cytomegalovirus exposure and HLA in healthy donors (dated by TCRdb to the late 2010s). Some background on the complete study: According to a later analysis, one platform produced both the 110 or so validation repertoires and the 670 or so repertoires of the first cohort. The study was designed to test whether signatures of past pathogen exposure could be identified by cataloging public T cell receptors. Besides the first cohort of approximately 670 subjects, a separate validation cohort made up of roughly 120 different subjects was used. High-throughput TCR immunosequencing, statistical association of individual TCRs with disease status, and machine learning were combined to predict cytomegalovirus infection status. The study at large found these results: The study gave a list of roughly 150 TCR beta chains associated with cytomegalovirus. According to the authors, the approach could potentially be generalized to other disease states and immunological phenotypes. A few of the identified cytomegalovirus-associated TCR beta chains were confirmed in vitro to be specific for cytomegalovirus antigens. In both the original and validation cohorts, the classifier was reported to diagnose cytomegalovirus status with high specificity and sensitivity. The validation cohort had no HLA typing available for a later analysis, so co-occurrence within that cohort was assessed over all 120 or so repertoires. Subsequent analysis determined that TCRs grouped into clusters in the first cohort also showed a tendency toward co-occurrence across the 90 to 150 validation repertoires, and 90% to 95% of cluster scores exceeded 0. Most TCR sequences were observed very rarely across donors, whereas some public TCRs were present in many individuals.

From its cysteine to its phenylalanine, the CDR3 spans 14 amino acids. The read is trimmed to its CDR3 DNA, 42 bases read in frame from base 1. Reading the germline V gene (reference sequence) gives CDR1 GTSNPN and CDR2 SVGIG. V is cut back by 2 bases and J by 5 bases, with 7 bases in the junction unmatched. The library was generated by the immunoSEQ multiplex PCR assay. The study's own analysis went as follows. A statistical classification framework was built for diagnosing cytomegalovirus status from the catalog of TCR beta chain sequences. The clones in this table, taken by TCRdb from immuneACCESS, are in-frame only. Not every clone is retained; where verified, under half of the shortfall comes from an unresolved V gene, and the cause of the rest is unknown. Clonal size and the V and J genes are those of that table, whereas D and trimming came from the DNA. Within this sample are 200,000 to 250,000 clones, with under 95% of them counted one time only. The ten largest clones take up 1.1% of the sample.

As to this clone: Its antigen is currently not known. Base quality data are lacking; no much larger clone is found one base away.

Donors formed part of the validation cohort, which comprised 95 to 150 subjects and was distinct from the first cohort of 690 or so subjects. This chain joins TRBV30 to TRBJ2-7; 9 nucleotides in the junction match TRBD1. Sample: PBMCs. The receptor was isolated from a woman aged 18-29 years in good health and CMV-seronegative. The CDR3 protein is CAWSLGQGNNEQYF. The DNA sequence is given as TGTGCCTGGAGTTTGGGACAGGGTAATAACGAGCAGTACTTC.